The rows below give T cell receptor beta chains drawn from one sample of a study of neurological immune-mediated disorders. TCRdb analysed the 5' RACE reads with MiXCR anew, one entry per CDR3 protein. The table shows roughly 31,000 distinct CDR3 sequences, with 20% to 25% occurring only once. The sequencing input was CD4+ T cells from blood. These receptors were taken from a man aged 45-65 years with HTLV-1-associated myelopathy (HAM/TSP). Each CDR3 is given with its conserved first and last residue. Each record gives: J gene, D gene, clone size, V gene, CDR3 DNA, CDR3 protein. A D gene is named only where the DNA matches it firmly. Clone sizes are given selectively: once, few, many, or a class where the clone is expanded.

TRBJ2-7 | TRBD1 | many | TRBV7-8 | TGTGCCAGCAGCTTACCGGGACAGGGATACGAGCAGTACTTC | CASSLPGQGYEQYF
TRBJ1-5 | TRBD1 | medium-sized | TRBV24-1 | TGTGCCACCAGTGAAAGCGCCCGATCGACAGGGGGCAGCAATCAGCCCCAGCATTTT | CATSESARSTGGSNQPQHF
TRBJ2-3 | TRBD2 | many | TRBV5-5 | TGTGCCAGCAGCTTCAGCGGGGGGGCCGGTGGAGATACGCAGTATTTT | CASSFSGGAGGDTQYF
TRBJ1-3 | . | many | TRBV15 | TGTGCCACCAGCAGAGATCCCCCGGGGGTTGGAAACACCATATATTTT | CATSRDPPGVGNTIYF
TRBJ1-2 | TRBD1 | . | TRBV3-1 | TGTGCCAGCAGTCACAGGGGAATTGAGGGCTACACCTTC | CASSHRGIEGYTF
TRBJ1-1 | . | . | TRBV6-6 | TGTGCCAGCAGTTCCGATACCCGCCTGGGGGTTGAAGCTTTCTTT | CASSSDTRLGVEAFF
TRBJ2-7 | . | many | TRBV5-1 | TGCGCCAGCAGCTCCGGAATAAGCGTCTACGAGCAGTACTTC | CASSSGISVYEQYF
TRBJ2-1 | . | many | TRBV29-1 | TGCAGCGTTGATGGCACGAGCTCCTACAATGAGCAGTTCTTC | CSVDGTSSYNEQFF
TRBJ1-5 | . | . | TRBV3-1 | TGTGCCAGCAGCCAAGGGATAGGTATCAATCAGCCCCAGCATTTT | CASSQGIGINQPQHF
TRBJ1-1 | . | . | TRBV29-1 | TGCAGCGTAGCGGACACCGTCACTGAAGCTTTCTTT | CSVADTVTEAFF
TRBJ1-5 | . | many | TRBV6-5 | TGTGCCAGCAGTTACTCATCGACAGTAGCCTCAAATCAGCCCCAGCATTTT | CASSYSSTVASNQPQHF
TRBJ2-1 | . | many | TRBV12-3/TRBV12-4 | TGTGCCAGCAGCATCCGACAGGAATACAATGAGCAGTTCTTC | CASSIRQEYNEQFF
TRBJ2-3 | TRBD2 | many | TRBV19 | TGTGCCACTCGACTAGCAGGAGATACGCAGTATTTT | CATRLAGDTQYF
TRBJ2-3 | . | . | TRBV9 | TGTGCCAGCAGACCGGCTGGGGGGAATACGCAGTATTTT | CASRPAGGNTQYF
TRBJ1-2 | . | many | TRBV18 | TGTGCCAGCTCACCACCGATGCGACAGGCGGGCTACACCTTC | CASSPPMRQAGYTF
TRBJ2-3 | . | many | TRBV29-1 | TGCAGCCTCGAGGACGGGACAGATACGCAGTATTTT | CSLEDGTDTQYF
TRBJ2-2 | TRBD2 | many | TRBV7-2 | TGTGCCAGCAGCTTAGTTCCTAGCGGGGGGGCATCCGGGGAGCTGTTTTTT | CASSLVPSGGASGELFF
TRBJ1-5 | . | many | TRBV7-9 | TGTGCCAGCAGCTTGGGCCCATATAGCAATCAGCCCCAGCATTTT | CASSLGPYSNQPQHF
TRBJ2-7 | . | . | TRBV15 | TGTGCCACCAGCAGGGGCCTCGTACAGGCCTACGAGCAGTACTTC | CATSRGLVQAYEQYF
TRBJ1-1 | . | many | TRBV20-1 | TGCAGTGCAACCGGGACAACCGTTGAAGCTTTCTTT | CSATGTTVEAFF
TRBJ2-1 | . | many | TRBV4-1 | TGCGCCACCCGCCGTCTGCCGAGCTCCTACAATGAGCAGTTCTTC | CATRRLPSSYNEQFF
TRBJ1-2 | . | many | TRBV6-1 | TGTGCCAGCAGTGAATCTTCCCAAATCGCTAACTATGGCTACACCTTC | CASSESSQIANYGYTF
TRBJ1-1 | . | many | TRBV29-1 | TGCAGCGTTGAAGTGCGGGGCACTGAAGCTTTCTTT | CSVEVRGTEAFF
TRBJ1-1 | . | many | TRBV5-5 | TGTGCCAGCAGCCGATGGCGAGGTACTGAAGCTTTCTTT | CASSRWRGTEAFF
TRBJ2-1 | . | many | TRBV7-7 | TGTGCCAGCAGCCCCGCCGTGGGGTCCTACAATGAGCAGTTCTTC | CASSPAVGSYNEQFF
TRBJ2-1 | . | . | TRBV7-7 | TGTGCCAGCAGTCCATCAACCGGGACCTACAATGAGCAGTTCTTC | CASSPSTGTYNEQFF
TRBJ2-2 | TRBD2 | many | TRBV6-5 | TGTGCCAGCAGTGCCACCCCTAGCGGGAGGAGTACCGGGGAGCTGTTTTTT | CASSATPSGRSTGELFF
TRBJ2-7 | TRBD1 | . | TRBV12-3/TRBV12-4 | TGTGCCAGCAGTCTAAGAGCGACAGGGGGTAGCCACGAGCAGTACTTC | CASSLRATGGSHEQYF
TRBJ2-1 | . | . | TRBV7-2 | TGTGCCAGCAGCTTAGGCGGTGGGGGACCCATCTCCTACAATGAGCAGTTCTTC | CASSLGGGGPISYNEQFF
TRBJ2-3 | TRBD2 | many | TRBV5-5 | TGTGCCAGCAGCGTGAGGAGCGGGAAAAGCACAGATACGCAGTATTTT | CASSVRSGKSTDTQYF
TRBJ2-7 | . | . | TRBV6-5 | TGTGCCAGCAGTTACTCGAGGGCGAGCTCCTACGAGCAGTACTTC | CASSYSRASSYEQYF
TRBJ2-6 | TRBD2 | many | TRBV20-1 | TGCAGTGCTAGGACTAGCGGGCCCAGCTCTGGGGCCAACGTCCTGACTTTC | CSARTSGPSSGANVLTF
TRBJ2-7 | . | few | TRBV13 | TGTGCCAGCAGCCTCCCCCAGGGGAGGTCCTACGAGCAGTACTTC | CASSLPQGRSYEQYF
TRBJ2-2 | . | many | TRBV20-1 | TGCAGTGCTCCGTCCAGGAGGCAAAGCACCGGGGAGCTGTTTTTT | CSAPSRRQSTGELFF
TRBJ2-5 | . | many | TRBV20-1 | TGCAGTGCTCTCCTGGGAAGGGAGACCCAGTACTTC | CSALLGRETQYF
TRBJ1-2 | . | many | TRBV2 | TGTGCCAGCAGTGAACGACACGCTCGTTCTGGTTCTGGCTACACCTTC | CASSERHARSGSGYTF
TRBJ2-7 | TRBD1 | . | TRBV6-6 | TGTGCCAGCAGGACCGGGACAGGGGTCGAGCAGTACTTC | CASRTGTGVEQYF
TRBJ2-3 | . | many | TRBV29-1 | TGCAGCGTTGAAGTGGGAACAGATACGCAGTATTTT | CSVEVGTDTQYF
TRBJ1-1 | . | many | TRBV7-6 | TGTGCCAGCAGCTTAGTAAGGGGGAACACTGAAGCTTTCTTT | CASSLVRGNTEAFF
TRBJ2-7 | . | . | TRBV12-5 | TGTGCTAGTGGTCCGGGACCTCTGAGCTCCTACGAGCAGTACTTC | CASGPGPLSSYEQYF
TRBJ1-1 | . | medium-sized | TRBV18 | TGTGCCAGCTCAAAGGTTCAAATGAACACTGAAGCTTTCTTT | CASSKVQMNTEAFF
TRBJ1-3 | . | . | TRBV5-1 | TGCGCCAGCAGCTTGGGCAGCTCTGTAAACACCATATATTTT | CASSLGSSVNTIYF
TRBJ1-2 | TRBD1 | many | TRBV12-3/TRBV12-4 | TGTGCCAGCAGCAGTCCCGGGACAGGGAATGGTGGCTACACCTTC | CASSSPGTGNGGYTF
TRBJ2-7 | . | many | TRBV4-1 | TGCGCCAGCAGCCAGGAGAATAACTCCCCCTACGAGCAGTACTTC | CASSQENNSPYEQYF
TRBJ1-2 | . | . | TRBV20-1 | TGCAGTGGCTATCATTCTGGCTACACCTTC | CSGYHSGYTF
TRBJ2-3 | . | few | TRBV5-1 | TGCGCCAGCAGCTTGGCACGGGGCAGCACAGATACGCAGTATTTT | CASSLARGSTDTQYF
TRBJ2-5 | TRBD1 | medium-sized | TRBV12-3/TRBV12-4 | TGTGCCAGCAGCTCGACAGGGGGCGGGGAGACCCAGTACTTC | CASSSTGGGETQYF
TRBJ2-3 | . | . | TRBV12-3/TRBV12-4 | TGTGCCAGCACCCCTTTGTCGAATCAGCCCCAGTATTTT | CASTPLSNQPQYF
TRBJ2-5 | . | many | TRBV5-1 | TGCGCCAGCAGCTTGGAAGAGACCCAGTACTTC | CASSLEETQYF
TRBJ1-3 | TRBD1 | once | TRBV12-3/TRBV12-4 | TGTGCCAGCAGTTCTAAGGGACAGGGGGGAAACACCATATATTTT | CASSSKGQGGNTIYF
TRBJ1-1 | TRBD1 | . | TRBV5-1 | TGCGCCAGCAGCTTGGTCGCGGCAGGGGGTGAAGCTTTCTTT | CASSLVAAGGEAFF
TRBJ1-6 | . | many | TRBV20-1 | TGCAGTGCTAGCGTCCCAGGGGCCGATAATTCACCCCTCCACTTT | CSASVPGADNSPLHF
TRBJ2-5 | . | many | TRBV20-1 | TGCAGTGCTAGACTACTACCGGTCGAGTACTTC | CSARLLPVEYF
TRBJ1-5 | . | many | TRBV20-1 | TGCAGTGCTAGAGCAGTCCCCAATCAGCCCCAGCATTTT | CSARAVPNQPQHF
TRBJ1-1 | . | . | TRBV5-1 | TGCGCCAGCAGCTTGGAGCAGGCCGCTGAAGCTTTCTTT | CASSLEQAAEAFF
TRBJ2-3 | . | many | TRBV24-1 | TGTGCCACCAGTGATTTTCCCGGGGGTATTTCAGATACGCAGTATTTT | CATSDFPGGISDTQYF
TRBJ2-5 | . | medium-sized | TRBV2 | TGTGCCAGCAGTGAGCAACAGGGTTCGGAGACCCAGTACTTC | CASSEQQGSETQYF
TRBJ2-7 | . | . | TRBV12-3/TRBV12-4 | TGTGCCAGCACCAACCCACCCGCCCGGGAGCAGTACTTC | CASTNPPAREQYF
TRBJ2-3 | . | many | TRBV5-1 | TGCGCCAGCAGCTTGGAAGGGGTGAGAACAGATACGCAGTATTTT | CASSLEGVRTDTQYF